These 32 T cell receptor beta chains originate from one sample sequenced in a study of T cells in narcolepsy. TCRdb's table, derived via immunoSEQ multiplex PCR, lists solely in-frame clones and lacks some. This table has 2,300 or so clones, approximately 24% appearing once. These TCRs' antigens remain unknown. What was sequenced was cultured CD4+ T cells from cerebrospinal fluid. These receptors all stem from a human donor with narcolepsy.

The V gene is TRBV10-3, the J gene TRBJ1-1; a possible D gene is TRBD1 (6 bases). The V end lost 6 bases, the J end lost 1 base, and 15 bases lay between the germline ends. The CDR3 extends over 15 amino acids. CDR1 ENHRY and CDR2 SYGVKD come from the germline V gene. The chain's CDR3 is CAISRGSESNTEAFF. Here the CDR3 DNA reads TGTGCCATCAGCAGGGGATCGGAGTCGAACACTGAAGCTTTCTTT.

In its sample, this clone ranks as large (0.1 to 1%). This chain's CDR3 is CASSIDGYTEAFF. As DNA, the CDR3 is TGTGCCAGTAGTATTGACGGTTACACTGAAGCTTTCTTT. This chain links TRBV19 with TRBJ1-1; no firm D call. Trimming shortened V by 3 bases and J by 3 bases, and 8 bases separated the two germline ends. The CDR3 length is 13 residues. The germline gives CDR1 LNHDA, CDR2 SQIVND (reference sequence).

This clone is labeled as large. The rearrangement joins TRBV27 to TRBJ1-3; TRBD1 matches 8 bases. With 6 bases clipped from V and 3 bases from J, the junction kept 7 bases outside the gene matches. There are 15 residues in the CDR3. From germline, CDR1 is MNHEY and CDR2 SMNVEV (reference sequence). The CDR3 coding sequence is TGTGCCAGCAGCCACAGTGGGACAGGTGGAAACACCATATATTTT. The encoded protein is CASSHSGTGGNTIYF.

This chain connects TRBV5-6 to TRBJ1-5; no clear D. V lost 1 base, J lost 7 bases, and 12 bases lay in between. The CDR3 has 14 residues. The germline gives CDR1 SGHDT, CDR2 YYEEEE. In nucleotides, the CDR3 is TGTGCCAGCAGCTTGCTCTTTGCCGAGCAGCCCCAGCATTTT. Its translation is CASSLLFAEQPQHF. Based on the CDR3 plus reference TRBV5-6 and TRBJ1-5, the full variable domain is DAGVTQSPTHLIKTRGQQVTLRCSPKSGHDTVSWYQQALGQGPQFIFQYYEEEERQRGNFPDRFSGHQFPNYSSELNVNALLLGDSALYLCASSLLFAEQPQHFGDGTRLSIL.

By share, this clone ranks as medium-sized. The chain carries TRBV2 and TRBJ2-1; possibly TRBD2 for D (5 bases). This CDR3 spans 13 amino acids. Trimming took off 6 bases at V and 7 bases at J, with 13 bases between the two ends. Germline V lookup: CDR1 SNHLY, CDR2 FYNNEI. DNA of the CDR3: TGTGCCAGCAGGGCGGACGGACTTAATGAGCAGTTCTTC. Translating it yields CASRADGLNEQFF.

This clone has just a few counts. CDR3 in DNA: TGTGCCAGTAGTACGGGCCCGGGGACTGAAGCTTTCTTT. Residues: CASSTGPGTEAFF. The chain uses TRBV19 and TRBJ1-1; the D is unclear. The CDR3 is 13 amino acids. V was clipped by 4 bases and J by 5 bases, with 11 bases between them. The germline gives CDR1 LNHDA, CDR2 SQIVND (reference sequence).

This clone counts as large. The V call is TRBV7-9, the J call TRBJ1-1; D is uncertain. The CDR3 has 14 residues. Germline CDR1 reads SEHNR; CDR2 reads FQNEAQ (reference sequence). V was clipped by 5 bases and J by 0 bases, with 10 bases between them. The CDR3 region is CASSPRPMNTEAFF. CDR3 DNA sequence: TGTGCCAGCAGCCCCCGTCCCATGAACACTGAAGCTTTCTTT.

The V gene is TRBV2, the J gene TRBJ1-3; D remains ambiguous. The V gene lost 5 bases and the J gene lost 0 bases, with 8 bases spanning the gap. The CDR3 runs 14 residues. CDR1 is SNHLY and CDR2 is FYNNEI in the germline V gene. As DNA, the CDR3 is TGTGCCAGCAGTCCAGAAACCTCTGGAAACACCATATATTTT. Protein product: CASSPETSGNTIYF. The whole variable domain, remainder taken from reference TRBV2 and TRBJ1-3, is EPEVTQTPSHQVTQMGQEVILRCVPISNHLYFYWYRQILGQKVEFLVSFYNNEISEKSEIFDDQFSVERPDGSNFTLKIRSTKLEDSAMYFCASSPETSGNTIYFGEGSWLTVV.

The chain links TRBV4-1 to TRBJ2-4; 8 bases align to TRBD2. The CDR3 spans 19 residues. The V segment lost 0 bases and the J segment 0 bases; nucleotides outside the gene matches: 10. Germline CDR1 is MGHRA and CDR2 is YSYEKL. The CDR3 DNA reads TGCGCCAGCAGCCAAGATCCCAGGTCGGGGGGGGCAGCCAAAAACATTCAGTACTTC. Protein: CASSQDPRSGGAAKNIQYF.

The DNA for the CDR3 is TGTGCCAGCAGTGCCTACACGGAGACAAAGACCCAGTACTTC. Translation: CASSAYTETKTQYF. The chain combines TRBV27 with TRBJ2-5, with unresolved D. Germline V gives CDR1 MNHEY, CDR2 SMNVEV (reference sequence). The CDR3 is made up of 14 amino acids. V lost 5 bases to trimming and J lost 6 bases, with 16 bases between them.

The CDR3 nucleotides are TGTGCCAGCAGTGAAGGCCAGGGACTAAATCAGCCCCAGCATTTT. Translation: CASSEGQGLNQPQHF. This chain uses TRBV6-1 with TRBJ1-5, with a tentative D call TRBD1 (5 bases). Germline CDR1 is MNHNS and CDR2 is SASEGT. The CDR3 is 15 amino acids. Deletions cut 1 base from V and 4 bases from J, with 11 bases between.

This clone turned up a few times. V usage is TRBV18 and J usage is TRBJ2-3, with D perhaps TRBD1 or TRBD2 (6 bases each). Germline CDR1 and CDR2: KGHSH and LQKENI. Trimming stripped 2 bases from V and 4 bases from J, with 16 bases between. The CDR3 sequence is 16 residues long. CDR3 in amino acids: CASSPVGGPSADTQYF. CDR3 in DNA: TGTGCCAGCTCACCAGTTGGGGGGCCGTCCGCAGATACGCAGTATTTT. Full variable domain (rest looked up from reference TRBV18 and TRBJ2-3): NAGVMQNPRHLVRRRGQEARLRCSPMKGHSHVYWYRQLPEEGLKFMVYLQKENIIDESGMPKERFSAEFPKEGPSILRIQQVVRGDSAAYFCASSPVGGPSADTQYFGPGTRLTVL.

Sample share makes this clone medium-sized. The genes are TRBV5-6 and TRBJ1-6, with D perhaps matching TRBD1 (5 bases). From germline, CDR1 is SGHDT and CDR2 YYEEEE. The V end lost 1 base, the J end lost 9 bases, and 14 bases lay between the germline ends. The CDR3 sequence is 15 residues long. CDR3 sequence reads: CASSLYQGLTSPLHF. The DNA for the CDR3 is TGTGCCAGCAGCTTGTATCAGGGATTAACTTCACCCCTCCACTTT. Together with reference TRBV5-6 and TRBJ1-6, the CDR3 gives the full variable domain: DAGVTQSPTHLIKTRGQQVTLRCSPKSGHDTVSWYQQALGQGPQFIFQYYEEEERQRGNFPDRFSGHQFPNYSSELNVNALLLGDSALYLCASSLYQGLTSPLHFGNGTRLTVT.

This chain uses TRBV15 with TRBJ2-7; D perhaps matches TRBD2 (6 bases). Germline V gives CDR1 LNHNV, CDR2 YYDKDF (reference sequence). This CDR3 contains 16 residues. V was trimmed by 0 bases and J by 6 bases, leaving 18 bases between them. The CDR3 region is CATSRDVGGGGCEQYF. In nucleotides, the CDR3 is TGTGCCACCAGCAGAGATGTTGGGGGAGGAGGTTGCGAGCAGTACTTC.

The V call is TRBV7-2, the J call TRBJ1-3; no firm D call. Germline CDR1 SGHTA, CDR2 FQGNSA. The V end lost 2 bases, the J end lost 3 bases, and 14 bases lay between the germline ends. CDR3 length: 16 amino acids. The CDR3, as DNA: TGTGCCAGCAGCTTATTGGCGGGAGGAGGTGGAAACACCATATATTTT. This translates into CASSLLAGGGGNTIYF.

This chain connects TRBV27 to TRBJ1-1; D unresolved. CDR3 length equals 9 residues. Germline V CDR1 and CDR2: MNHEY, SMNVEV (reference sequence). V shed 4 bases and J shed 10 bases, with 4 bases lying between them. CDR3 nucleotides: TGTGCCAGCAGTTCCGGAGCTTTCTTT. This gives the protein CASSSGAFF.

This clone was seen a handful of times. The chain recombines TRBV6-9 with TRBJ2-2; the D gene is possibly TRBD1 (6 bases). Trimming shortened V by 6 bases and J by 4 bases, and 12 bases separated the two germline ends. The CDR3 is 14 amino acids. Looked up from germline, CDR1 is MNHGY and CDR2 is SVAAGI. CDR3 amino acids: CASRVDRTTGELFF. The CDR3, as DNA: TGTGCCAGCAGGGTTGACAGGACCACCGGGGAGCTGTTTTTT.

This chain connects TRBV19 to TRBJ1-6; 8 positions agree with TRBD1. CDR3 size: 14 residues. Losses at the gene ends were 8 bases for V and 7 bases for J; bases not matched to a gene: 7. The germline CDR1 and CDR2 sequences are LNHDA and SQIVND (reference sequence). Here the CDR3 DNA reads TGTGCCAGTCATTGGACAGGGATGAATTCACCCCTCCACTTT. Its protein is CASHWTGMNSPLHF.

A remark on this clone: This may stem from a read error, because a much larger clone lies one nucleotide away. This chain uses TRBV29-1 with TRBJ1-3; D perhaps matches TRBD1 (5 bases). CDR1 SQVTM and CDR2 ANQGSEA come from the germline V gene. CDR3 length equals 12 residues. The CDR3 DNA follows: TGCATCACCTTGGGGCCTGGAGACACCATATATTTT. Translating it yields CITLGPGDTIYF.

V is TRBV18 and J is TRBJ1-3; 9 nucleotides align to TRBD1. Germline CDR1 reads KGHSH; CDR2 reads LQKENI. J gave up 2 bases and V 0 bases, and 8 bases lay outside the gene matches. The CDR3 length is 18 residues. As DNA, the CDR3 is TGTGCCAGCTCACCACCAGGGGGACAGGGTGCGACTGGAAACACCATATATTTT. Residues: CASSPPGGQGATGNTIYF.

A note on this clone: A junction boundary mismatches the germline segment, possibly from a read error. The gene calls are TRBV5-4 and TRBJ2-7; D possibly corresponds to TRBD2 (5 bases). The CDR3 loop spans 14 amino acids. Germline V gene lookup returns CDR1 SGHNT and CDR2 YYREEE (reference sequence). In DNA form, the CDR3 reads TGCGCCAGCAGCCAAGGACCGGGGATCGGTGAGCAGTACTTC. Translated, it gives CASSQGPGIGEQYF.

This clone came up a few times. This chain uses TRBV18 with TRBJ2-4; D is possibly TRBD2 (6 bases). V lost 2 bases and J lost 6, with 11 bases in between. Germline values: CDR1 KGHSH, CDR2 LQKENI. The CDR3 has 14 residues. The chain's CDR3 is CASSPGGFGNIQYF. The CDR3 region has the DNA TGTGCCAGCTCACCAGGAGGGTTCGGAAACATTCAGTACTTC.

This clone was recorded a few times. V is TRBV6-5 and J is TRBJ1-2, with a possible D match to TRBD1 (6 bases). The CDR3 extends over 12 amino acids. Germline CDR1 is MNHEY and CDR2 is SVGAGI. The ends were cut back, 7 bases at V and 7 bases at J, with 13 bases in the middle. The CDR3 coding sequence is TGTGCCAGCAACCGACAGGACAGTGGCTACACCTTC. Translated: CASNRQDSGYTF.

Sample share makes this clone medium-sized. The CDR3 sequence: CASSGQGNYGYTF. In nucleotides, the CDR3 is TGCGCCAGCAGTGGACAGGGGAACTATGGCTACACCTTC. V usage is TRBV10-2 and J usage is TRBJ1-2, with 8 bases lining up with TRBD1. The CDR3 spans 13 residues. Per germline, CDR1 WSHSY and CDR2 SAAADI. With V trimmed by 4 bases and J by 2 bases, 0 bases remained unmatched.

The chain joins TRBV5-1 to TRBJ1-1; weak D call: TRBD1 (6 bases). The CDR3 extends over 18 amino acids. Trimming pared 4 bases from V and 0 bases from J, leaving 22 bases between. CDR1 is SGHRS and CDR2 is YFSETQ in the germline V gene. CDR3 region: CASSAIPRDNFMNTEAFF. CDR3 bases: TGCGCCAGCAGCGCCATACCTCGGGACAACTTTATGAACACTGAAGCTTTCTTT.

The chain uses TRBV6-1 and TRBJ1-2; 9 bases fit TRBD1. Germline CDR1 and CDR2: MNHNS and SASEGT. This CDR3 spans 15 amino acids. The trim removed 9 bases at V and 6 bases at J, leaving 14 bases unmatched. The CDR3 loop reads CASWDGTGPRDGYTF. The CDR3 DNA follows: TGTGCCAGTTGGGACGGGACAGGGCCTAGGGATGGCTACACCTTC.

Relative to its sample, this clone is medium-sized. This sequence joins TRBV7-3 and TRBJ2-3; 9 nucleotides align to TRBD2. V shed 3 bases and J 5 bases; nucleotides not matched to a gene: 6. This CDR3 comprises 15 residues. Germline CDR1 is SGHTA and CDR2 is FQGTGA. The CDR3 DNA sequence: TGTGCCAGCAGCTTGGGCGGGGGGGCCTTAGATACGCAGTATTTT. Encoded protein: CASSLGGGALDTQYF.

Only one count was recorded for this clone. Relative to the germline gene, one junction end is altered; a read error may explain this. CDR3 sequence (DNA): TGTACCAGCAGCTATAGAGGGAACACTGAAGCTTTCTTT. It is translated as CTSSYRGNTEAFF. The V and J genes are TRBV7-8 and TRBJ1-1; unclear D gene. In germline, CDR1 is SGHVS, CDR2 FQNEAQ. The length of the CDR3 is 13 residues.

This clone was observed a few times. The V and J genes are TRBV7-9 and TRBJ2-7; 9 bases are shared with TRBD2. Germline V CDR1 and CDR2: SEHNR, FQNEAQ (reference sequence). Germline trimming cut 1 base from V and 5 bases from J; bases unmatched to any gene: 18. The CDR3 is 19 residues long. CDR3 sequence (DNA): TGTGCCAGCAGCTTAGGATTCGGAGCAGGAGGCGGGGGGGCCCACGAGCAGTACTTC. Its protein product is CASSLGFGAGGGGAHEQYF. Filled out from reference TRBV7-9 and TRBJ2-7, the complete variable domain reads DTGVSQNPRHKITKRGQNVTFRCDPISEHNRLYWYRQTLGQGPEFLTYFQNEAQLEKSRLLSDRFSAERPKGSFSTLEIQRTEQGDSAMYLCASSLGFGAGGGGAHEQYFGPGTRLTVT.

This clone has a handful of counts. The CDR3 reads CASSLASGTRGTTDTQYF. CDR3 bases: TGTGCCAGCAGCTTAGCGTCCGGGACTAGAGGTACCACAGATACGCAGTATTTT. The rearrangement links TRBV7-2 to TRBJ2-3; the match to TRBD2 covers 8 bases. The CDR3 spans 18 residues. The junction had 10 bases not matched to a gene; V was cut back by 0 bases and J by 2 bases. Germline CDR1 SGHTA, CDR2 FQGNSA.

The CDR3 here is CASSYYRDTQNTIYF. The CDR3 DNA sequence: TGTGCCAGCAGTTACTACCGGGACACCCAAAACACCATATATTTT. The chain is built from TRBV6-6 and TRBJ1-3; the D gene is possibly TRBD1 (6 bases). The V gene lost 1 base and the J gene lost 6 bases, with 13 bases spanning the gap. The CDR3 is 15 amino acids. Germline loops: CDR1 MNHNY, CDR2 SVGAGI (reference sequence).

About this clone itself: The junction differs from germline at one of its ends, possibly a read error. The CDR3 reads CASSTGQRGASSEQYF. CDR3 nucleotide sequence: TGTGCCAGCAGCACCGGCCAGCGGGGGGCCTCCTCCGAGCAGTACTTC. The chain carries TRBV11-3 and TRBJ2-7; 9 bases are a match to TRBD2. The germline gives CDR1 SGHNT, CDR2 YENEEA. This CDR3 contains 16 residues.